This T cell receptor (beta chain) originates from a study of blood T cell repertoires in COVID-19 (dated by TCRdb to 2020 to 2022). About the investigation overall: Samples covering the acute and convalescent phases of COVID-19 were provided by collaborators in the United States, Italy and Spain. The dataset comprised deeply sampled blood TCRbeta repertoires from subjects exposed to, actively infected with, or recovered from COVID-19. The material from the prospective study consisted of cDNA or gDNA derived from T cells, B-cell-depleted T cells, or PBMCs. Where available, HLA class I and class II types were taken from metadata supplied by the sample provider and were not determined by assay-based typing. The repertoires were released in a freely available public database intended as a resource for research on the immune response to SARS-CoV-2. Samples came from the ongoing ImmuneRACE study (first 160 participants) plus 1,254 subjects from 6 global collaborators. Sample metadata almost always included a de-identified subject ID, COVID-19 status, age in years and sex.

What the authors observed across the whole study: How much clinical and demographic metadata was included differed by source and by participant, and the metadata was provided uncurated.

As regards this clone: What antigen it recognizes has not been identified. No base quality information exists; no much larger clone differs at one position.

Including the terminal cysteine and phenylalanine, the CDR3 comprises 14 residues. Just CDR3 DNA is preserved here, 42 bases in frame from base 1. Trimming takes 5 bases off V and 8 bases off J; junction bases not matched to a gene: 10. CDR1 and CDR2 were assigned from the germline V gene as SGHTA and FQGNSA. The immunoSEQ Assay, a bias-controlled multiplex PCR, was used to amplify TCRbeta CDR3 regions from genomic DNA. Under the source paper's analysis protocol: Nucleated cell counts per sample were estimated from amplification of reference gene primers within the assay. To quantify the absolute abundance of each unique TCRbeta CDR3 rearrangement, sequence reads were collapsed and filtered. Productive Simpson clonality was computed per sample as the square root of Simpson's diversity index over productive rearrangements. The immuneACCESS repertoire file appears here via TCRdb, limited to in-frame rearrangements. These files lack a portion of the clones; in checked studies, under half of the deficit traces to unresolved V genes, and the cause of the others is not known. That table gives V, J and clone size, and the DNA gave D and trimming. The sample profile shows hundreds of thousands of clones; roughly 85% of them were found once. The top ten clones comprise approximately 12% of the sample.

Another Seattle source contributed samples from volunteer blood donors who had recovered from COVID-19. Collaborating institutions collected whole blood in K2EDTA tubes following their own protocols. For TCRbeta analysis, collaborator samples were shipped as frozen whole blood, as isolated PBMCs, or as DNA extracted from either sample type. The chain is assembled from TRBV7-2 and TRBJ1-2, with 8 bases aligning to TRBD1. This clonotype originated in a woman aged 18-29 years who had recovered from COVID-19. The sequencing sample was made of peripheral blood. At the DNA level, the sequence is TGTGCCAGCAGCCCAGGGGGCCCAGCGCGAGGCTACACCTTC. Translated, it gives CASSPGGPARGYTF.